The clone carrying this T cell receptor (beta chain) has only one observation. V was pared by 2 bases and J by 1 base, with 8 bases between. This CDR3 spans 14 amino acids. Germline lookup yields CDR1 SGHAT and CDR2 FQNNGV. The entry originates in a study of blood T cell repertoires in COVID-19. Study-wide context: The United States, Italy and Spain were the sources of the acute and convalescent COVID-19 samples. T cells, B-cell-depleted T cells, or PBMCs provided the cDNA or gDNA that served as material.

Under the authors' procedure: Using reference gene primer amplification, nucleated cell counts were estimated. Libraries were prepared by immunoSEQ multiplex PCR; TCRdb keeps only in-frame clonotypes and omits some of them. Clonal size and the V and J genes are those of that table, whereas D and trimming came from the DNA. The data show about 120,000 clones, 80% to 90% seen once. The chain employs TRBV11-2 and TRBJ2-5; perhaps TRBD2 as D (5 bases). Sequences were obtained from peripheral blood. The source is a man aged 35 to 55 with acute or convalescent COVID-19. CDR3 residues: CASSLQRIQETQYF. The DNA of the CDR3 is TGTGCCAGCAGCTTACAGCGGATCCAAGAGACCCAGTACTTC. Variable domain in full (rest from reference TRBV11-2 and TRBJ2-5): EAGVAQSPRYKIIEKRQSVAFWCNPISGHATLYWYQQILGQGPKLLIQFQNNGVVDDSQLPKDRFSAERLKGVDSTLKIQPAKLEDSAVYLCASSLQRIQETQYFGPGTRLLVL.